Below, one TCR beta chain is given with its context. The source of the sample is a study of cytomegalovirus exposure and HLA in healthy donors. In the PCR, 60 Vbeta and 13 Jbeta primers were used. The data were produced by immunoSEQ multiplex PCR, yet TCRdb's version contains in-frame clones alone and is incomplete. The sample lists 90,000 to 150,000 clones, 75% to 80% seen once, with around 3.3% in the top ten. The V end lost 0 bases, the J end lost 4 bases, and 7 bases lay between the germline ends. The CDR3 sequence is 13 residues long. Germline-derived CDR1 and CDR2 are GTSNPN and SVGIG (reference sequence).

Sequenced input: PBMCs. The chain joins TRBV30 to TRBJ1-5; unclear D gene. This clonotype was sampled from a woman aged 25 to 45 in good health and CMV-seropositive. For the CDR3, the DNA is TGTGCCTGGAGTGTAACAGTAAATCAGCCCCAGCATTTT. It is translated as CAWSVTVNQPQHF. Filled out from reference TRBV30 and TRBJ1-5, the complete variable domain reads SQTIHQWPATLVQPVGSPLSLECTVEGTSNPNLYWYRQAAGRGLQLLFYSVGIGQISSEVPQNLSASRPQDRQFILSSKKLLLSDSGFYLCAWSVTVNQPQHFGDGTRLSIL.